This note documents a single TCR beta chain sequence. Its antigen is unknown. The sample comes from a study of T cell repertoires in cytomegalovirus infection. Study background: CMV epitopes, recently identified HLA-C-restricted and well-studied HLA-B-restricted, were used. Carrying CMV and the relevant HLA type showed in public TCR beta signatures. General study points: The cumulative frequency of public TCR beta families identified carriers of CMV plus the relevant HLA. It was HLA-C-restricted CMV-specific TCR beta clonotypes that dominated the response ex vivo.

TCRdb analysed the reads with MiXCR anew, one entry per CDR3 protein. The sample has some 940,000 distinct CDR3 sequences; roughly 31% are singletons. The germline V and J ends were trimmed by 6 bases and 7 bases, with 16 bases remaining between them. This CDR3 is built from 14 residues. Germline CDR1 reads LGHNA; CDR2 reads YNFKEQ. The J gene is TRBJ2-1, the V gene TRBV4-2; the D is unclear. The sample consisted of cultured CD8+ T cells from PBMCs, taken from culture after CMV antigen stimulation. The TCR sequence derives from a human donor in good health (CMV status not recorded). Some clones in this sample may be carry-over from other donors' samples. The CDR3 is CASSPPGLENEQFF. DNA of the CDR3: TGTGCCAGCAGTCCACCCGGGCTGGAGAATGAGCAGTTCTTC.